The clone carrying this T cell receptor beta chain was picked up many times. What it binds is not known. The data were obtained in a study of T cell repertoires in cytomegalovirus infection. This CDR3 has 15 amino acids. Trimming took off 5 bases at V and 2 bases at J, with 14 bases between the two ends. The germline gives CDR1 SGHVS, CDR2 FNYEAQ. One entry per CDR3 protein, called by TCRdb with MiXCR from the reads. The repertoire holds approximately 550,000 distinct CDR3 sequences, with approximately 15% as singletons. General study points: Cumulative public TCR beta family frequency identified carriers of CMV plus the relevant HLA. Across the ex vivo response, the dominant clonotypes were HLA-C-restricted CMV-specific TCR beta clonotypes.

The clonotype was recovered from a human donor in good health (CMV status not recorded). Some clones in this sample may be carry-over from other donors' samples. The V call is TRBV7-6, the J call TRBJ2-3, with D tentatively TRBD2 (6 bases). The sample comprised CD8+ T cells from PBMCs. Here the CDR3 reads CASSPLGGPTDTQYF. Here the CDR3 DNA reads TGTGCCAGCAGCCCCTTGGGGGGACCCACAGATACGCAGTATTTT. Filled out from reference TRBV7-6 and TRBJ2-3, the complete variable domain reads GAGVSQSPRYKVTKRGQDVALRCDPISGHVSLYWYRQALGQGPEFLTYFNYEAQQDKSGLPNDRFSAERPEGSISTLTIQRTEQRDSAMYRCASSPLGGPTDTQYFGPGTRLTVL.